Sequencing of this TCR beta chain was carried out in a study of cytomegalovirus exposure and HLA in healthy donors. Clones were read by immunoSEQ multiplex PCR, and TCRdb kept only the in-frame ones, dropping some. The table lists 350,000 or so clones, 80% to 90% of them singletons. Note on this clone: No antigen is known for it.

It was the approximately 120-subject validation cohort, separate from the roughly 700-subject first cohort, to which the donors belonged. Findings of the study overall: The authors listed around 150 TCR beta chains as cytomegalovirus-associated. The tendency of first-cohort TCR clusters to co-occur in the 90 to 150 validation repertoires emerged from a later analysis. Testing in vitro showed a few CMV-associated chains specific for CMV antigens.

Germline-derived CDR1 and CDR2 are SGHTA and FQGNSA. This CDR3 is built from 14 residues. The ends lost 3 bases at V and 3 bases at J; junction bases unmatched: 3. This clonotype was sampled from a woman between 18 and 29 years old in good health and CMV-seronegative. The chain recombines TRBV7-2 with TRBJ2-7, with 9 bases identical to TRBD2. Sequencing input: PBMCs. The CDR3 is CASSFLAGSYEQYF. DNA of the CDR3: TGTGCCAGCAGCTTTCTAGCGGGGAGCTACGAGCAGTACTTC.